The clone carrying this T cell receptor beta chain came up a few times. Its antigen is unidentified. The data originate from a study of naive and memory T cell subsets. This CDR3 comprises 15 residues. The germline gives CDR1 MNHEY, CDR2 SMNVEV (reference sequence). V was pared by 2 bases and J by 0 bases, with 4 bases of the junction left unmatched. An equimolar mix of two oligonucleotides served as the beta constant-region primer for TRBC1 and TRBC2. Ligated cDNA was amplified by four rounds of PCR with nested alpha and beta constant-region primers and SP2. TCRdb re-derived calls from the UMI-ligation and nested PCR reads in MiXCR, one entry per CDR3 protein. This table has fewer than 150,000 distinct CDR3 sequences, approximately 20% appearing once. Study results and limitations: Naive repertoires, especially CD8, held a few larger clonotypes, possibly memory cells re-expressing CD45RA. The power law exponent of TCR abundance differed between naive and memory cells.

This clonotype was sampled from a human donor in good health. The chain links TRBV27 to TRBJ2-7, with 7 bases aligning to TRBD2. The sequenced sample was naive CD8+ T cells from blood. The CDR3 loop is CASSLLPSGSYEQYF. The CDR3 DNA reads TGTGCCAGCAGTTTACTCCCTAGCGGCTCCTACGAGCAGTACTTC.